This T cell receptor beta chain was observed in a study of OX40 agonist ivuxolimab in advanced cancers. Across the study: Ivuxolimab, which is an agonistic anti-OX40 (CD134) antibody, was administered to the patients. Study results and caveats: Not determined was the antigen specificity of the expanded peripheral T cells.

The CDR3 runs to 14 residues. V lost 3 bases, J lost 6 bases, and 16 bases lay in between. CDR1 is SQVTM, CDR2 ANQGSEA, per germline. In the case of this clone: Its antigen remains unidentified. The same CDR3 arises from other DNA sequences in this sample as well.

The table came from immunoSEQ multiplex PCR; TCRdb's copy has only in-frame clones and leaves some out. This sample yields around 25,000 clones, of which 84% are seen a single time; around 15% belongs to the top ten. The chain couples TRBV29-1 to TRBJ2-3, with D perhaps matching TRBD2 (6 bases). This receptor was identified in an adult with an advanced solid tumor such as melanoma, head and neck, liver or kidney cancer. The input for sequencing was CD4+ or CD8+ T cells sorted from blood, taken in a trial of the OX40 agonist ivuxolimab. CDR3 DNA: TGCAGCGTTGACGGAAAGGGAGGCGCTGATACGCAGTATTTT. Amino acid sequence: CSVDGKGGADTQYF.